The T cell receptor beta chain under discussion was sequenced for a study of blood T cell repertoires in COVID-19. Trimming removed 9 bases from V and 2 bases from J; junction bases left unmatched: 11. In germline, CDR1 is SGHVS, CDR2 FNYEAQ. The CDR3 is 16 amino acids. Assay: immunoSEQ multiplex PCR; the TCRdb copy retains only in-frame clones and omits some. Here the sample spans around 260,000 clones, about 88% being singletons. V and J are TRBV7-6 and TRBJ2-3; 10 nucleotides match TRBD1. Specimen: peripheral blood. The clonotype originates from a woman aged 60-70 years with COVID-19, enrolled during active disease. The CDR3 loop reads CASNPTGGAATDTQYF. The CDR3 DNA reads TGTGCCAGTAACCCGACAGGGGGCGCGGCCACAGATACGCAGTATTTT.